The source of this T cell receptor beta chain is a study of T cell repertoires in cytomegalovirus infection. Study at large: Public TCR beta signatures marked donors with CMV infection and the matching HLA.

Comment on this clonotype: Its antigen is unknown. A much more abundant neighbour one base away suggests this may be a read error.

TCRdb reprocessed the reads via MiXCR and lists one record per CDR3 protein. This sample has nearly 650,000 distinct CDR3 sequences, with 24% found just once. General study findings and limits: Clonotype analysis showed dominance of the ex vivo response by HLA-C-restricted CMV-specific TCR beta clonotypes. Frequencies of public TCR beta families were cumulated, and this identified carriers of CMV plus the relevant HLA.

Germline CDR1 SGHVS, CDR2 FQNEAQ. This CDR3 contains 13 residues. V and J are TRBV7-8 and TRBJ1-1; TRBD1 might be the D (6 bases). The sequenced material came from CD8+ T cells from PBMCs. The sequence derives from a human donor in good health (CMV status not recorded). Some clones in this sample may be carry-over from other donors' samples. Written as DNA, the CDR3 is TGTGTCAGCAGCCCGGAGGGGGACACTGAAGCTTTCTTT. As protein: CVSSPEGDTEAFF. Full variable domain (rest looked up from reference TRBV7-8 and TRBJ1-1): GAGVSQSPRYKVAKRGQDVALRCDPISGHVSLFWYQQALGQGPEFLTYFQNEAQLDKSGLPSDRFFAERPEGSVSTLKIQRTQQEDSAVYLCVSSPEGDTEAFFGQGTRLTVV.